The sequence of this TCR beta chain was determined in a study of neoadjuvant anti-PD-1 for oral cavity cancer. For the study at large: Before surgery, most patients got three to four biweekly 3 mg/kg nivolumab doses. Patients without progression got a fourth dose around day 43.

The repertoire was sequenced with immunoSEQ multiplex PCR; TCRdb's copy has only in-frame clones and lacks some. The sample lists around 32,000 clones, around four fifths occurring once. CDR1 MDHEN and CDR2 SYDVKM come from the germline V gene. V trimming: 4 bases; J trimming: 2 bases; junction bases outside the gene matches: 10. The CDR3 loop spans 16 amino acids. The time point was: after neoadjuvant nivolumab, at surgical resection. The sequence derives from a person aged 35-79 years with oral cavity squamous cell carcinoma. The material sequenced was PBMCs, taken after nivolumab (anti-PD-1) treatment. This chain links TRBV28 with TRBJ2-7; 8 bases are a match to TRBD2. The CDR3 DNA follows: TGTGCCAGCAGTTCCTGGGGCGGGGGGAACCCCTACGAGCAGTACTTC. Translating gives CASSSWGGGNPYEQYF.